This is a list of T cell receptor beta chains from one sample in a study of blood T cell repertoires in COVID-19. TCRdb's table, derived via immunoSEQ multiplex PCR, lists solely in-frame clones and lacks some. The sample has around 250,000 clones, about 83% seen once; the top ten hold approximately 1.5%. The sequencing sample was made of peripheral blood. Receptors were obtained from a woman aged 40 to 50 who had recovered from COVID-19. Each CDR3 is given with its conserved first and last residue. A D gene is named only where the DNA matches it firmly. A row's size may be missing; if present it is once, few, many or a size class.

CDR3 DNA: TGTGCCAGCCGACTAGCGGGGGGGACAGATACGCAGTATTTT; CDR3 protein: CASRLAGGTDTQYF; V gene: TRBV5-8; J gene: TRBJ2-3; clone size: .; D gene: TRBD2
CDR3 DNA: TGTGCCAGTAGTATAGTCCCGGGAATCCTGGCTGAAGCTTTCTTT; CDR3 protein: CASSIVPGILAEAFF; V gene: TRBV19; J gene: TRBJ1-1; clone size: .; D gene: .
CDR3 DNA: TGTGCCAGCTCACCGGGACAGGGGATTGAGGAGACCCAGTACTTC; CDR3 protein: CASSPGQGIEETQYF; V gene: TRBV18; J gene: TRBJ2-5; clone size: .; D gene: TRBD1
CDR3 DNA: TGTGCCAGCAGTTTTGGCAACAATCAGCCCCAGCATTTT; CDR3 protein: CASSFGNNQPQHF; V gene: TRBV12-3/TRBV12-4; J gene: TRBJ1-5; clone size: .; D gene: .
CDR3 DNA: TGTGCCAGCAGCGCCGGGCGGGGACGTACTGGAAACACCATATATTTT; CDR3 protein: CASSAGRGRTGNTIYF; V gene: TRBV7-8; J gene: TRBJ1-3; clone size: few; D gene: .
CDR3 DNA: TGTGCCAGCAGCCTAGACTACAGGGGGACTGCTTTCTTT; CDR3 protein: CASSLDYRGTAFF; V gene: TRBV7-3; J gene: TRBJ1-1; clone size: .; D gene: TRBD1
CDR3 DNA: TGTGCCAGCAGTTTGGCCGGCGGCCATGGCTACACCTTC; CDR3 protein: CASSLAGGHGYTF; V gene: TRBV27; J gene: TRBJ1-2; clone size: once; D gene: .
CDR3 DNA: TGTGCCACCAGCAGAGGTACAGGGTCGAGGCAGCCCCAGCATTTT; CDR3 protein: CATSRGTGSRQPQHF; V gene: TRBV15; J gene: TRBJ1-5; clone size: .; D gene: .
CDR3 DNA: TGTGCCAGCACGGCCGGTCAGGGTGGTTCACCCCTCCACTTT; CDR3 protein: CASTAGQGGSPLHF; V gene: TRBV4-2; J gene: TRBJ1-6; clone size: .; D gene: .
CDR3 DNA: TGTGCCAGCAGTGATTTCAGGGGGCGCAATGAGCAGTTCTTC; CDR3 protein: CASSDFRGRNEQFF; V gene: TRBV6-1; J gene: TRBJ2-1; clone size: .; D gene: TRBD1
CDR3 DNA: TGCGCCAGCAGCTTGTTGTTTCAGGGATCCACTGAAGCTTTCTTT; CDR3 protein: CASSLLFQGSTEAFF; V gene: TRBV5-1; J gene: TRBJ1-1; clone size: .; D gene: .